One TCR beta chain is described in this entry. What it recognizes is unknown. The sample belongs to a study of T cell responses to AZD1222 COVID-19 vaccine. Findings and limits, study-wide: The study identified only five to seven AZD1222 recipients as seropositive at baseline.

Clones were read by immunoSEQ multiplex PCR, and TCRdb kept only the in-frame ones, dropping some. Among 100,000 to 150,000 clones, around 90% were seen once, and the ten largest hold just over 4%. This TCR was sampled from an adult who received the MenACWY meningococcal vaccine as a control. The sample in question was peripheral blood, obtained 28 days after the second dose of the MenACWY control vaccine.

CDR3 coding DNA: TGTGCCAGCAGCTTAGGAGACAGGGGGAAAGGCACAGATACGCAGTATTTT. Its protein product is CASSLGDRGKGTDTQYF. The rearrangement uses TRBV7-9 and TRBJ2-3, with 9 bases that match TRBD1. Germline V gene sequence: CDR1 SEHNR, CDR2 FQNEAQ (reference sequence). CDR3 length equals 17 residues. V was pared by 1 base and J by 1 base, with 6 bases of the junction left unmatched. The whole variable domain, remainder taken from reference TRBV7-9 and TRBJ2-3, is DTGVSQNPRHKITKRGQNVTFRCDPISEHNRLYWYRQTLGQGPEFLTYFQNEAQLEKSRLLSDRFSAERPKGSFSTLEIQRTEQGDSAMYLCASSLGDRGKGTDTQYFGPGTRLTVL.